This T cell receptor beta chain was identified in a study of T cell responses to AZD1222 COVID-19 vaccine. In regard to this clone: What it binds is not known.

Profiling relied on immunoSEQ multiplex PCR, and the TCRdb table lists in-frame clones only, not all of them. The repertoire holds 95,000 to 150,000 clones, with about nine tenths as singletons. This CDR3 comprises 15 residues. Germline V gene lookup returns CDR1 LNHDA and CDR2 SQIVND (reference sequence). V was shortened by 5 bases and J by 4 bases, with 17 bases between the two germline ends. The study, taken as a whole, reports: The sample set comprised mostly white British donors with more females, and clonal diversity was possibly underestimated. Once two AZD1222 doses were given, Spike-specific TCR breadth and depth went up.

Sequenced material: peripheral blood, taken on day 0 of AZD1222 vaccination. This chain joins TRBV19 and TRBJ1-1, with D possibly TRBD1 on 5 matching bases. The clonotype was recovered from an adult in good health. Here the CDR3 reads CASSPRQSRGTEAFF. The CDR3, as DNA: TGTGCCAGTAGTCCCCGACAGTCAAGGGGCACTGAAGCTTTCTTT.